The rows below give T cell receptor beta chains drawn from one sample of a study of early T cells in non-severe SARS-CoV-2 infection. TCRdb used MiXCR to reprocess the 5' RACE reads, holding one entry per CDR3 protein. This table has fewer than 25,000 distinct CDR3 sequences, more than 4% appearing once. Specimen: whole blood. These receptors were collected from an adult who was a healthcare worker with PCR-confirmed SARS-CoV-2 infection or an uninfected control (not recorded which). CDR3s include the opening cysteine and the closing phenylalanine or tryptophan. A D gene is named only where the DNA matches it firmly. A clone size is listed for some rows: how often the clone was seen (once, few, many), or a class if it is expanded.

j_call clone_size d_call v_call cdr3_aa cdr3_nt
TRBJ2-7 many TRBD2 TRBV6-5 CASRRGTSGAYEQYF TGTGCCAGCAGGCGCGGGACTAGCGGAGCCTACGAGCAGTACTTC
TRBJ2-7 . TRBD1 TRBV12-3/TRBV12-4 CASSLFVGSGQGGEQYF TGTGCCAGCAGTTTATTTGTAGGCTCGGGACAGGGAGGCGAGCAGTACTTC
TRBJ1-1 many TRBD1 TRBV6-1 CAVRGLGEGNTEAFF TGTGCTGTCAGGGGGTTAGGGGAGGGGAACACTGAAGCTTTCTTT
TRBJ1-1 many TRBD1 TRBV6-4 CASSDSAGGRGTEAFF TGTGCCAGCAGTGACTCAGCAGGGGGCCGAGGCACTGAAGCTTTCTTT
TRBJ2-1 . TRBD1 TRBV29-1 CSVEPRTGNEQFF TGCAGCGTTGAACCCCGGACAGGGAATGAGCAGTTCTTC
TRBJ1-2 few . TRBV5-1 CASSVEGVDGYTF TGCGCCAGCAGCGTGGAGGGGGTCGACGGCTACACCTTC
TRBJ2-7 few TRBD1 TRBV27 CASSLSTGQGNYEQYF TGTGCCAGCAGTTTATCGACGGGACAGGGGAACTACGAGCAGTACTTC
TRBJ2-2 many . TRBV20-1 CSARAYSEWAGELFF TGCAGTGCTAGAGCCTACTCCGAATGGGCCGGGGAGCTGTTTTTT
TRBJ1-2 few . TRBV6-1 CASSDRVGQRLRYTF TGTGCCAGCAGTGATCGGGTGGGGCAGAGACTTCGCTACACCTTC
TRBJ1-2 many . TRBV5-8 CASSLAGSTYGYTF TGTGCCAGCAGCTTGGCCGGAAGCACCTATGGCTACACCTTC
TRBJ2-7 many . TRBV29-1 CSVEVNRADLQYF TGCAGCGTTGAAGTTAACAGGGCAGACCTGCAGTACTTC
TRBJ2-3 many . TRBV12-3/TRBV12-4 CASSPDGTDTQYF TGTGCCAGCAGTCCGGACGGCACAGATACGCAGTATTTT
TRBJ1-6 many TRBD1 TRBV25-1 CASSERTGDSPLHF TGTGCCAGCAGTGAACGGACAGGGGATTCACCCCTCCACTTT
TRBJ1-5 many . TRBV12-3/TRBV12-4 CASSGDIRGQPQHF TGTGCCAGCAGTGGAGACATTAGGGGGCAGCCCCAGCATTTT
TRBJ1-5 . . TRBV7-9 CASSSGRQLGNQPQHF TGTGCCAGCAGCTCAGGACGCCAGCTGGGCAATCAGCCCCAGCATTTT
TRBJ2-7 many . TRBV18 CASSPRGFTSTYEQYF TGTGCCAGCTCCCCACGAGGGTTTACTAGTACATACGAGCAGTACTTC
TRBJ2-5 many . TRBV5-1 CASSHWGEQETQYF TGCGCCAGCAGCCACTGGGGAGAACAAGAGACCCAGTACTTC
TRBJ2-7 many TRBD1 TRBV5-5 CASSLRGTGGSYEQYF TGTGCCAGCAGCTTGCGAGGGACAGGGGGCTCCTACGAGCAGTACTTC
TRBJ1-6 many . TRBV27 CASKTGFLTPSPLHF TGTGCCAGCAAAACAGGGTTCTTGACACCTTCACCCCTCCACTTT
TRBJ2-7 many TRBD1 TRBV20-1 CSAPQDRDEQYF TGCAGTGCTCCGCAGGACAGGGACGAGCAGTACTTC
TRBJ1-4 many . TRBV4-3 CASSQDFPGTGFLFF TGCGCCAGCAGCCAAGATTTCCCCGGGACCGGATTTCTGTTTTTT
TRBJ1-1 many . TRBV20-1 CSARVSVNTEAFF TGCAGTGCTAGAGTTTCCGTGAACACTGAAGCTTTCTTT
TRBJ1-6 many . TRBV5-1 CASSSESYNSPLHF TGCGCCAGCAGCTCTGAGTCCTATAATTCACCCCTCCACTTT
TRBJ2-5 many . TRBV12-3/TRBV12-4 CASSGPLGTQYF TGTGCCAGCAGCGGGCCCTTGGGGACCCAGTACTTC
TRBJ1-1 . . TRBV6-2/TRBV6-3 CASSSYVTEAFF TGTGCCAGCAGTTCCTACGTCACTGAAGCTTTCTTT
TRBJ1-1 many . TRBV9 CASSPRGRTEAFF TGTGCCAGCAGCCCACGAGGAAGGACTGAAGCTTTCTTT
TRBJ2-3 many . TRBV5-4 CASSPSGLPGTDTQYF TGTGCCAGCAGCCCCTCGGGCCTTCCCGGCACAGATACGCAGTATTTT
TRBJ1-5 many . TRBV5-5 CASSRTDNQPQHF TGTGCCAGCAGCAGGACAGATAATCAGCCCCAGCATTTT
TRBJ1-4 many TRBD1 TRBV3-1 CASSPGTGGVEKLFF TGTGCCAGCAGCCCCGGGACAGGGGGTGTTGAAAAACTGTTTTTT
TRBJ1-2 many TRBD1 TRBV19 CASIDRVDGYTF TGTGCCAGTATCGACAGGGTTGATGGCTACACCTTC
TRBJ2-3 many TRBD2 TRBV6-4 CASSALGLAIDTQYF TGTGCCAGCAGTGCCTTGGGACTAGCGATAGATACGCAGTATTTT
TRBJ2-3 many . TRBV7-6 CASSPYNPDTQYF TGTGCCAGCAGCCCATACAACCCGGATACGCAGTATTTT
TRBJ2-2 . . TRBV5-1 CASSLKVNTGELFF TGCGCCAGCAGCTTGAAGGTTAACACCGGGGAGCTGTTTTTT
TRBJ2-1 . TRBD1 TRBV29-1 CSVPGTGEEEQFF TGCAGCGTGCCGGGGACAGGGGAGGAAGAGCAGTTCTTC
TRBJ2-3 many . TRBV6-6 CASSNPPRNDTQYF TGTGCCAGCAGCAATCCCCCTAGGAACGATACGCAGTATTTT
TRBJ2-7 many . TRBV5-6 CASSRGPFSYEQYF TGTGCCAGCAGCCGGGGACCGTTCTCCTACGAGCAGTACTTC
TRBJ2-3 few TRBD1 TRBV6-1 CASSDLGQGSSDTQYF TGTGCCAGCAGTGATCTGGGACAGGGGAGTTCAGATACGCAGTATTTT
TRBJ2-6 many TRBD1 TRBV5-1 CASSSQGQSSGANVLTF TGCGCCAGCAGCTCACAGGGACAGTCCTCTGGGGCCAACGTCCTGACTTTC
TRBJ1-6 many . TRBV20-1 CSAQDSSYNSPLHF TGCAGTGCCCAGGACAGCTCCTATAATTCACCCCTCCACTTT
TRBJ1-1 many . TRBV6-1 CASSVPPRRGDTEAFF TGTGCCAGCAGCGTACCCCCGCGAAGGGGGGACACTGAAGCTTTCTTT
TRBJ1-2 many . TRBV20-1 CSAPDGNYGYTF TGCAGTGCGCCCGACGGCAACTATGGCTACACCTTC
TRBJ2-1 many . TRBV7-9 CASSFDTGHEQFF TGTGCCAGCAGCTTTGATACCGGGCATGAGCAGTTCTTC
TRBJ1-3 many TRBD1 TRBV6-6 CASSSNAGQGGNTIYF TGTGCCAGCAGTTCTAACGCGGGACAGGGAGGAAACACCATATATTTT
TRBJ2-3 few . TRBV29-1 CSVERVGTDTQYF TGCAGCGTTGAAAGGGTGGGCACAGATACGCAGTATTTT
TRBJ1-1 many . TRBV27 CASSLYDSDTEAFF TGTGCCAGCAGCCTTTACGACAGTGACACTGAAGCTTTCTTT
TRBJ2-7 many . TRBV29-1 CSVVGQTYEQYF TGCAGCGTTGTTGGTCAGACCTACGAGCAGTACTTC
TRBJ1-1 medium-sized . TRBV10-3 CAISESEEFAEAFF TGTGCCATCAGTGAGTCCGAAGAATTCGCTGAAGCTTTCTTT
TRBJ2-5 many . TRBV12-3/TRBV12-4 CASRRGLETQYF TGTGCCAGCAGAAGGGGCTTAGAGACCCAGTACTTC
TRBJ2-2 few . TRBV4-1 CASSPGSLLNTGELFF TGCGCCAGCAGCCCGGGATCGCTTTTGAACACCGGGGAGCTGTTTTTT